The rows below give T cell receptor beta chains drawn from one sample of a study of cytomegalovirus exposure and HLA in healthy donors. Libraries were prepared by immunoSEQ multiplex PCR; TCRdb keeps only in-frame clonotypes and omits some of them. The sample consists of some 150,000 clones, about 85% of them appearing once. The sample taken for sequencing was PBMCs. These receptors came from a woman under 30 in good health and CMV-seronegative. Both conserved end residues are part of each CDR3. The D gene is left open where the match is weak. The size entry is marked missing in some rows and otherwise reads once, few, many or a size class.

J gene,D gene,V gene,clone size,CDR3 protein,CDR3 DNA
TRBJ1-1,-,TRBV5-1,few,CASSLEGAGANTEAFF,TGCGCCAGCAGCTTGGAAGGGGCGGGAGCGAACACTGAAGCTTTCTTT
TRBJ2-1,-,TRBV7-8,-,CASSSTPTGLQFF,TGTGCCAGCAGCTCCACACCGACGGGACTTCAGTTCTTC
TRBJ2-3,-,TRBV30,-,CAWSVWAGDTQYF,TGTGCCTGGAGTGTTTGGGCGGGCGATACGCAGTATTTT
TRBJ2-4,TRBD2,TRBV19,-,CASSTRASGAKNIQYF,TGTGCCAGTAGTACCCGGGCTAGCGGAGCCAAAAACATTCAGTACTTC
TRBJ2-3,-,TRBV10-2,-,CASSESEQTNTDTQYF,TGCGCCAGCAGTGAGTCAGAACAGACCAACACAGATACGCAGTATTTT
TRBJ1-6,-,TRBV5-1,-,CASSLKYENSPLHF,TGCGCCAGCAGCTTAAAATACGAGAATTCACCCCTCCACTTT
TRBJ2-1,TRBD1,TRBV5-1,-,CASSLAQGMNEQFF,TGCGCCAGCAGCTTGGCACAGGGGATGAATGAGCAGTTCTTC
TRBJ1-1,-,TRBV18,-,CASSPGTQNTEAFF,TGTGCCAGCTCACCAGGGACTCAGAACACTGAAGCTTTCTTT
TRBJ2-2,-,TRBV6-4,-,CASSESWGTPNTGELFF,TGTGCCAGCAGTGAATCCTGGGGGACACCGAACACCGGGGAGCTGTTTTTT
TRBJ2-3,-,TRBV7-2,once,CASSPRGGFRDTQYF,TGTGCCAGCAGCCCTCGCGGCGGGTTCAGGGATACGCAGTATTTT
TRBJ1-6,-,TRBV4-3,-,CASSQDMQGRNSPLHF,TGCGCCAGCAGCCAAGATATGCAGGGCCGTAATTCACCCCTCCACTTT
TRBJ2-5,-,TRBV7-6,-,CASSRGVMGEQYF,TGTGCCAGCAGCCGCGGGGTCATGGGGGAGCAGTACTTC
TRBJ2-1,TRBD1,TRBV30,once,CAWRAGQGMDEQFF,TGTGCCTGGAGAGCCGGACAGGGAATGGATGAGCAGTTCTTC
TRBJ2-1,TRBD1,TRBV27,-,CASTWRQGGNEQFF,TGTGCCAGCACCTGGAGACAGGGGGGGAATGAGCAGTTCTTC
TRBJ1-3,TRBD1,TRBV9,-,CASRLIGLDRGENMAGNTIYF,TGTGCCAGCCGCCTCATAGGGCTGGACAGGGGGGAAAATATGGCTGGAAACACCATATATTTT
TRBJ2-5,TRBD1,TRBV7-7,-,CASSSTGGQETQYF,TGTGCTAGCAGCTCAACAGGGGGCCAAGAGACCCAGTACTTC
TRBJ2-2,-,TRBV10-1,-,CASSGGGTGELFF,TGCGCCAGCAGTGGCGGCGGAACCGGGGAGCTGTTTTTT
TRBJ2-3,-,TRBV7-9,few,CASSLVTQGPFTDTQYF,TGTGCCAGCAGCTTAGTTACGCAGGGGCCCTTCACAGATACGCAGTATTTT
TRBJ1-6,-,TRBV6-5,once,CASSYDRYNSPLHF,TGTGCCAGCAGTTACGACAGATATAATTCACCCCTCCACTTT
TRBJ2-7,TRBD2,TRBV5-1,-,CASSAGRVAGSRYEQYF,TGCGCCAGCAGCGCGGGACGGGTAGCGGGGTCACGCTACGAGCAGTACTTC
TRBJ1-5,TRBD1,TRBV30,-,CAWRSGQGGNQPQHF,TGTGCCTGGAGATCAGGACAGGGGGGGAATCAGCCCCAGCATTTT
TRBJ2-2,TRBD1,TRBV4-3,few,CASSQGDRYTGELFF,TGCGCCAGCAGCCAAGGGGACAGATACACCGGGGAGCTGTTTTTT
TRBJ2-5,TRBD2,TRBV18,-,CASSPRASGIQETQYF,TGTGCCAGCTCACCCCGGGCTAGCGGGATACAAGAGACCCAGTACTTC
TRBJ2-3,-,TRBV27,-,CASSLSQGQGTDTQYF,TGTGCCAGCAGTTTATCCCAGGGGCAGGGCACAGATACGCAGTATTTT
TRBJ1-2,-,TRBV6-5,-,CASSYSPRGGYGYTF,TGTGCCAGCAGTTACTCGCCAAGGGGAGGCTATGGCTACACCTTC
TRBJ1-6,-,TRBV6-6,-,CASMVNWAGNSPLHF,TGTGCCAGCATGGTTAACTGGGCGGGTAATTCACCCCTCCACTTT
TRBJ2-7,-,TRBV5-6,once,CASSLLPPPRDEQYF,TGTGCCAGCAGCTTGCTCCCTCCTCCGAGGGACGAGCAGTACTTC
TRBJ2-6,-,TRBV19,-,CASSPPRSGANVLTF,TGTGCCAGTAGTCCCCCCCGCTCTGGGGCCAACGTCCTGACTTTC
TRBJ1-6,-,TRBV28,-,CASNPKFRGNSPLHF,TGTGCCAGCAATCCTAAGTTTCGGGGAAATTCACCCCTCCACTTT
TRBJ2-1,TRBD2,TRBV7-9,-,CASSPSGSGIYNEQFF,TGTGCCAGCAGTCCCTCGGGAAGCGGGATCTACAATGAGCAGTTCTTC
TRBJ1-2,-,TRBV5-6,-,CASSLQAEYGYTF,TGTGCCAGCAGCTTACAGGCCGAATATGGCTACACCTTC
TRBJ1-1,-,TRBV5-1,-,CASSPAARRNTEAFF,TGCGCCAGCAGCCCGGCGGCGAGGAGAAACACTGAAGCTTTCTTT
TRBJ2-1,-,TRBV20-1,-,CGVLNEQFF,TGCGGAGTCCTCAATGAGCAGTTCTTC
TRBJ1-5,TRBD1,TRBV2,-,CASSEDRGQPQHF,TGTGCCAGCAGTGAGGACAGGGGTCAGCCCCAGCATTTT
TRBJ1-4,TRBD1,TRBV5-1,-,CASSLERTGGNEKLFF,TGCGCCAGCAGCCTTGAGAGGACAGGGGGAAATGAAAAACTGTTTTTT
TRBJ1-6,-,TRBV5-6,-,CASRLGQGYNSPLHF,TGTGCCAGCAGGTTGGGTCAGGGGTATAATTCACCCCTCCACTTT
TRBJ1-4,TRBD1,TRBV4-3,-,CASSHIGGQGDEKLFF,TGCGCCAGCAGCCACATAGGGGGCCAGGGGGATGAAAAACTGTTTTTT
TRBJ2-1,-,TRBV27,-,CASSSFYNEQFF,TGTGCCAGCAGTTCGTTCTACAATGAGCAGTTCTTC
TRBJ2-1,-,TRBV6-6,-,CASSYGQLYNEQFF,TGTGCCAGCAGTTACGGACAGCTCTACAATGAGCAGTTCTTC
TRBJ2-5,TRBD1,TRBV5-6,-,CASSTDRGETQYF,TGTGCCAGCAGCACGGACAGGGGAGAGACCCAGTACTTC
TRBJ1-1,-,TRBV5-1,-,CASSLVVASTEAFF,TGCGCCAGCAGCTTGGTTGTAGCGAGCACTGAAGCTTTCTTT
TRBJ2-5,-,TRBV2,-,CASHPGETQYF,TGTGCCAGCCACCCGGGAGAGACCCAGTACTTC
TRBJ2-7,-,TRBV21-1,-,CASSKGYRMRYEQYF,TGTGCCAGCAGCAAAGGTTATCGGATGAGGTACGAGCAGTACTTC
TRBJ1-2,-,TRBV28,-,CASSPRVDYGYTF,TGTGCCAGCAGTCCCCGGGTGGACTATGGCTACACCTTC
TRBJ2-1,-,TRBV9,-,CASSAGTYNEQFF,TGTGCCAGCAGCGCCGGGACCTACAATGAGCAGTTCTTC
TRBJ1-2,TRBD1,TRBV6-1,-,CASSDGTDGYGYTF,TGTGCCAGCAGTGATGGGACAGACGGCTATGGCTACACCTTC
TRBJ1-6,-,TRBV28,-,CASSSLGHPQGVLHF,TGTGCCAGCAGTTCCCTCGGACACCCTCAGGGTGTCCTCCACTTT
TRBJ2-1,TRBD1,TRBV18,-,CASSLTTGTGGIEQFF,TGTGCCAGCTCACTCACTACCGGGACAGGGGGCATTGAGCAGTTCTTC